This T cell receptor beta chain was sequenced in a study of early T cells in non-severe SARS-CoV-2 infection. Study overall: Whole-blood bulk RNA, unsorted, was sequenced, and chains were unpaired.

Germline V gene lookup returns CDR1 SGHNT and CDR2 YENEEA. V was cut by 5 bases and J by 7 bases, with 15 bases left in between. The CDR3 sequence is 14 residues long. Overall study results and limits: Comparison of clonotypes with VDJdb favored anti-spike CD8 responses while missing private and CD4 specificities.

Molecules of cDNA were individually given unique molecular identifiers that were attached to them. TCRdb re-called the 5' RACE reads through MiXCR, storing one row per CDR3 protein. The table records 60,000 to 85,000 distinct CDR3 sequences, roughly 16% of them present only once. To note about this clonotype: Its antigen is undetermined.

The sequencing input was whole blood. The gene calls are TRBV11-3 and TRBJ2-1, with D perhaps TRBD2 (5 bases). The source of this sequence is an adult who was a healthcare worker with PCR-confirmed SARS-CoV-2 infection or an uninfected control (not recorded which). As DNA, the CDR3 is TGTGCCAGCAGCCCGCGGGCCCTTGGGAATGAGCAGTTCTTC. As protein: CASSPRALGNEQFF.